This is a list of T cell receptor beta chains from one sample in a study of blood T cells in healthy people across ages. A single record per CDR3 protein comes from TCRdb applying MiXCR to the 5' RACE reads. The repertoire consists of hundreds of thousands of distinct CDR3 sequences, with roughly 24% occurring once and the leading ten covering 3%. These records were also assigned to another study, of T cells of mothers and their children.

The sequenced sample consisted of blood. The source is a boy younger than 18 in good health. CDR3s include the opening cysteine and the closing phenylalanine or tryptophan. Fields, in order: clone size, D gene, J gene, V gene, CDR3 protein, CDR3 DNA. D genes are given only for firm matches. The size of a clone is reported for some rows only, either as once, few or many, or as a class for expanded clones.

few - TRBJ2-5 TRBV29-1 CSGQTARYQETQYF TGCAGCGGGCAGACAGCCCGGTACCAAGAGACCCAGTACTTC
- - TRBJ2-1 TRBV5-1 CASSLVGVTYNEQFF TGCGCCAGCAGCTTGGTGGGAGTAACCTACAATGAGCAGTTCTTC
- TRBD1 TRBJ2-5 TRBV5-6 CASSLAPDRGMQTQYF TGTGCCAGCAGCTTGGCCCCGGACAGGGGTATGCAGACCCAGTACTTC
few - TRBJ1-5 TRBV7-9 CASSFGGGNNQPQHF TGTGCCAGCAGCTTCGGGGGAGGGAACAATCAGCCCCAGCATTTT
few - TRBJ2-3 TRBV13 CASSSLSTGEARRDTQYF TGTGCCAGCAGCTCTCTATCGACAGGAGAGGCTCGACGGGATACGCAGTATTTT
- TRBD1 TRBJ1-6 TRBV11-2 CASSLVGGQYNSPLHF TGTGCCAGCAGCTTAGTTGGGGGACAGTATAATTCACCCCTCCACTTT
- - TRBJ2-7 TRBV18 CASSPGISYEQYF TGTGCCAGCTCACCAGGGATCTCCTACGAGCAGTACTTC
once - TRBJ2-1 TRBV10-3 CAISGGPLSRSPSSYNERFF TGTGCCATCAGTGGGGGACCCCTTTCGCGGTCGCCGAGCTCCTACAATGAGCGGTTCTTC
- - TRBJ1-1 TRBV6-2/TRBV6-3 CASSYFGGAFF TGTGCCAGCAGCTACTTCGGGGGAGCTTTCTTT
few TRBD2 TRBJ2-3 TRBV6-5 CASSYRLAGGKDTQYF TGTGCCAGCAGTTACAGGCTAGCGGGGGGGAAAGATACGCAGTATTTT
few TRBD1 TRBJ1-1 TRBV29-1 CSVQGAAEAFF TGCAGCGTCCAGGGGGCGGCTGAAGCCTTCTTT
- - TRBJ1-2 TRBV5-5 CASSFSGPGYTF TGTGCCAGCAGCTTTTCAGGGCCAGGCTACACCTTC
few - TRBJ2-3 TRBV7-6 CASSSGQADTQYF TGTGCCAGCAGCTCCGGCCAGGCAGATACGCAGTATTTT
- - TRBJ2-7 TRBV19 CATSGQSSYEQYF TGTGCCACCTCAGGACAGTCTTCCTACGAGCAGTACTTC
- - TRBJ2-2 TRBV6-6 CAGGQLNTGELFF TGTGCCGGTGGACAGTTGAACACCGGGGAGCTGTTTTTT
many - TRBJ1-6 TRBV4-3 CASSQEPRVVSPLHF TGCGCCAGCAGCCAAGAGCCCAGGGTGGTTTCACCCCTCCACTTT
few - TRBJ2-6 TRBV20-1 CSARVQGSGANVLTF TGCAGTGCTAGGGTACAGGGATCTGGGGCCAACGTCCTGACTTTC
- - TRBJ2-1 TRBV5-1 CASSPPGLFRSYNEQFF TGCGCCAGCAGCCCCCCGGGACTGTTCCGTTCCTACAATGAGCAGTTCTTC
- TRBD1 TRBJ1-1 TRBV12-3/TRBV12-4 CASAGGQGSWNAEAFF TGTGCCAGCGCCGGGGGACAGGGTAGTTGGAACGCTGAAGCTTTCTTT
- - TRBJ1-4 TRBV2 CASSEYGSLNEKLFF TGTGCCAGCAGTGAATATGGCAGCTTGAATGAAAAACTGTTTTTT
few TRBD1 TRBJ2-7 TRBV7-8 CASSSTGTGWRDEQYF TGTGCCAGCAGCTCGACCGGGACAGGGTGGCGGGACGAGCAGTACTTC
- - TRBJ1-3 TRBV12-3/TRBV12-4 CASSFIPGAGNTIYF TGTGCCAGCAGTTTCATTCCAGGAGCTGGAAACACCATATATTTT
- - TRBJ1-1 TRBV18 CASSPQGSDTEAFF TGTGCCAGCTCCCCACAGGGTTCGGACACTGAAGCTTTCTTT
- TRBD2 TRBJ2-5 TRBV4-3 CASSPDLLAGETQYF TGCGCCAGCAGCCCCGACCTACTAGCGGGAGAGACCCAGTACTTC
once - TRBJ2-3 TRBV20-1 CSAAAGLRTDTQYF TGCAGTGCGGCGGCGGGGCTACGCACAGATACGCAGTATTTT
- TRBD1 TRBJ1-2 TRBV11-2 CASSIRQGGYGYTF TGTGCCAGCAGCATTAGACAGGGAGGCTATGGCTACACCTTC
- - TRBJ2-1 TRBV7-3 CASSLNRVDEQFF TGTGCCAGCAGCTTAAACAGGGTCGATGAGCAGTTCTTC
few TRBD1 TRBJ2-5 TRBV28 CASSLSGTGGQETQYF TGTGCCAGCAGTTTATCCGGGACAGGCGGGCAAGAGACCCAGTACTTC
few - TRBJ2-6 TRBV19 CASKAGYNSGANVLTF TGTGCCAGTAAGGCAGGTTACAACTCTGGGGCCAACGTCCTGACTTTC
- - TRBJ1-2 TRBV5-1 CASSTTHGSQYGYTF TGCGCCAGCAGCACCACACACGGGTCGCAATATGGCTACACCTTC
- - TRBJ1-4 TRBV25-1 CASSERGGKYEKLFF TGTGCCAGCAGTGAACGAGGGGGGAAATACGAAAAACTGTTTTTT
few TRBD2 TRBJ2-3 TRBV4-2 CASSQAQLAGGPGDTQYF TGTGCCAGCAGCCAGGCCCAACTAGCGGGGGGGCCGGGAGACACGCAGTATTTT
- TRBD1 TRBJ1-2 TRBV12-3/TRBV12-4 CASRDRNLNYGYTF TGTGCCAGCAGGGACAGGAACCTTAACTATGGCTACACCTTC
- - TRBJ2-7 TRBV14 CASSPSIRVQGHREQYF TGTGCCAGCAGCCCCAGCATTCGTGTGCAGGGCCATCGCGAGCAGTACTTC
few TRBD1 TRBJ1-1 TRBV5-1 CASSLGQGGNTEAFF TGTGCCAGCAGCTTGGGACAGGGCGGCAACACTGAAGCTTTCTTT
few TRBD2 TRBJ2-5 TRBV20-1 CSASPLVRLAGNLSETQYF TGCAGTGCTAGTCCTTTGGTGCGTCTAGCGGGGAACCTGAGTGAGACCCAGTACTTC
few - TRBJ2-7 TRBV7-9 CASSPRNRDYEQYF TGTGCCAGCAGCCCCCGGAACAGGGACTACGAGCAGTACTTC
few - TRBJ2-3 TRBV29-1 CSVRTSGYADTQYF TGCAGCGTTCGAACAAGCGGATACGCAGATACGCAGTATTTT
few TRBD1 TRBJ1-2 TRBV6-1 CASSIRDRGLDNYGYTF TGTGCCAGCAGTATCCGGGACAGGGGCCTGGATAACTATGGCTACACCTTC
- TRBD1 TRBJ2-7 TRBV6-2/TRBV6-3 CASRGTGENEQYF TGTGCCAGCAGAGGGACAGGGGAAAACGAGCAGTACTTC
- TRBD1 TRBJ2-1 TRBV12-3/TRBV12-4 CASRTGTGAGEQSF TGTGCCAGCAGAACCGGGACAGGTGCGGGTGAGCAGTCCTTC
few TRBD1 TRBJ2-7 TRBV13 CASSEQGNPYEQYF TGTGCCAGCAGCGAACAGGGGAACCCCTACGAGCAGTACTTC
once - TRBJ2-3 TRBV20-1 CSAPSGTGHLTQYF TGCAGTGCTCCGTCGGGCACGGGACATCTTACGCAGTATTTT
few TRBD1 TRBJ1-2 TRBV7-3 CASSRGQEGYGYTF TGTGCCAGCAGCCGGGGACAGGAGGGCTATGGCTACACCTTC
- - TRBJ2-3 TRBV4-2 CASSQAVGASTDTQYF TGTGCCAGCAGCCAAGCGGTCGGAGCGAGCACAGATACGCAGTATTTT
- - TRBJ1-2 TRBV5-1 CASSLGGVLDYGYTF TGCGCCAGCAGCTTGGGGGGGGTTTTGGACTATGGCTACACCTTC
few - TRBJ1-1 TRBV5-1 CASSLAVMKTANTEAFF TGCGCCAGCAGCTTGGCCGTAATGAAGACAGCGAACACTGAAGCTTTCTTT
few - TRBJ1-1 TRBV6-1 CASSPPIWVEGGRNTEAFF TGTGCCAGCAGCCCACCCATATGGGTGGAGGGGGGGAGAAACACTGAAGCTTTCTTT
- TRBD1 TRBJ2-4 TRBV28 CASSPQKTGRYIQYF TGTGCCAGCAGTCCCCAGAAGACAGGGCGGTACATTCAGTACTTC
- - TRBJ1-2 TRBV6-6 CASSYTGDAGYTF TGTGCCAGCAGTTACACGGGGGATGCTGGCTACACCTTC
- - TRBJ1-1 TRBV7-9 CASSLAGQKNTEAFF TGTGCCAGCAGCTTAGCAGGGCAGAAAAACACTGAAGCTTTCTTT
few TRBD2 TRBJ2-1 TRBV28 CASSFLTSGGVVEQFF TGTGCCAGCAGTTTCCTCACTAGCGGGGGGGTGGTTGAGCAGTTCTTC
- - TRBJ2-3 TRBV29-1 CSVERAGSTDTQYF TGCAGCGTTGAAAGGGCGGGTAGTACAGATACGCAGTATTTT
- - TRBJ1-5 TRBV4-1 CASSQDPGVTWPQHF TGCGCCAGCAGCCAAGACCCAGGAGTGACCTGGCCCCAGCATTTT
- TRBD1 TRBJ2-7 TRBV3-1 CASSSLPGQMSSYEQYF TGTGCCAGCAGCTCCCTACCGGGACAGATGAGCTCCTACGAGCAGTACTTC